The clone carrying this TCR beta chain showed up just a few times. This sample is part of a study of blood T cell dynamics during melanoma immunotherapy. The assay was immunoSEQ multiplex PCR, and TCRdb's table has in-frame clones only and misses some. The data contain tens of thousands of clones, around 88% of them singletons. V was shortened by 4 bases and J by 0 bases, with 14 bases between the two germline ends. The germline gives CDR1 SGHRS, CDR2 YFSETQ. The CDR3 runs 15 residues. As for time point: pre-treatment baseline. Blood was drawn before treatment and at week 3 after checkpoint blockade. Patients had no prior systemic cancer treatment, immunosuppressants or other active cancers.

The J gene is TRBJ2-7, the V gene TRBV5-1; D unresolved. The sequences come from blood, collected from a patient treated with checkpoint blockade. This TCR came from a human donor with melanoma. The CDR3 region is CASSNLRTGSYEQYF. The DNA for the CDR3 is TGCGCCAGCAGCAACCTTAGGACCGGCTCCTACGAGCAGTACTTC.